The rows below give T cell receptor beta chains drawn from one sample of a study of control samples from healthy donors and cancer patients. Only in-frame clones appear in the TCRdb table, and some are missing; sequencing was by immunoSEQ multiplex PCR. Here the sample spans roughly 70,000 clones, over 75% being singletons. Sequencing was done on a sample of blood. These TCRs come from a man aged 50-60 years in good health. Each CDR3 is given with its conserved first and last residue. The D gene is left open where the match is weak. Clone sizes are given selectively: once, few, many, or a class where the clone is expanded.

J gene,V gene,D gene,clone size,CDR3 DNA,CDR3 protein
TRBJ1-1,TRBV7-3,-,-,TGTGCCAGCAGCTTCGGGGTTTCCACTGAAGCTTTCTTT,CASSFGVSTEAFF
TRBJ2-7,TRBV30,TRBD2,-,TGTGCCTGGATCCTCGGGCGGGAGAATCGGGAGCAGTACTTC,CAWILGRENREQYF
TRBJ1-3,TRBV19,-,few,TGTGCCAGTAGTCCGGACTCTGGAAACACCATATATTTT,CASSPDSGNTIYF
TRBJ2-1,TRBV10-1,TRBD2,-,TGCGCCAGCAGTGAGCTAGCGGGCAATGAGCAGTTCTTC,CASSELAGNEQFF
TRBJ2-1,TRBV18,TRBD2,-,TGTGCCAGCTCACCCACTCTAGAACTAGCGGGAGCTTCAGATGAGCAGTTCTTC,CASSPTLELAGASDEQFF
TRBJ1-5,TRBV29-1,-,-,TGCAGCGTTCGTGACAACTACAATCAGCCCCAGCATTTT,CSVRDNYNQPQHF
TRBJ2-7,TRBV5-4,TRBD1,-,TGTGCCAGCAGCGGGACAGGGGTTAACTCCTACGAGCAGTACTTC,CASSGTGVNSYEQYF
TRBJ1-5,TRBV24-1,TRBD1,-,TGTGCCACCGGGACAGTCACAAACGGGCCCCAGCATTTT,CATGTVTNGPQHF
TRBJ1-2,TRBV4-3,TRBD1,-,TGCGCCAGCAGCCCGGACAGGGGCGACTATGGCTACACCTTC,CASSPDRGDYGYTF
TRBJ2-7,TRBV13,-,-,TGTGCCAGCCTAAGCCTTGGGCAGGGAGGCGAGCAGTACTTC,CASLSLGQGGEQYF
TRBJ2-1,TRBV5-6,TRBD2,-,TGTGCCAGCACGGTCGGACTAGCGGGAGGATACAATGAGCAGTTCTTC,CASTVGLAGGYNEQFF
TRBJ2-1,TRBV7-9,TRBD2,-,TGTGCCAGCAGCCAAAGCGGGAGGGCCGGCGATGAGCAGTTCTTC,CASSQSGRAGDEQFF
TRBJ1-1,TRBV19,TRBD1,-,TGTGCCAGTAGTATAAGCGACAGGGGGAACACTGAAGCTTTCTTT,CASSISDRGNTEAFF
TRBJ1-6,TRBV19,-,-,TGTGCCAGTAAGCCGAGCTCCTATAATTCACCCCTCCACTTT,CASKPSSYNSPLHF
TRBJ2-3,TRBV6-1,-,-,TGTGCCAGCAGTGAAGGGGGTTTCCCAGATACGCAGTATTTT,CASSEGGFPDTQYF
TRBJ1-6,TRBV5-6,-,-,TGTGCCAGCAGCTGGAACAGCAATCTTTACTCCTATAATTCACCCCTCCACTTT,CASSWNSNLYSYNSPLHF
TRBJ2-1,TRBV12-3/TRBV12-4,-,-,TGTGCCAGCAGTTTAGGGTATGAGCAGTTCTTC,CASSLGYEQFF
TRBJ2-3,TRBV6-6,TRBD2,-,TGTGCCAGCAGTCCCGGGACTAGCGGTAGCACAGATACGCAGTATTTT,CASSPGTSGSTDTQYF
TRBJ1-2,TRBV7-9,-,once,TGTGCCAGCTGTTTGTGGGGCGAGGAGGGCTACACCTTC,CASCLWGEEGYTF
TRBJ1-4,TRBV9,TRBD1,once,TGTGCCAGCAGCGTATCCCGGACAGGGCGGGAACTGTTTTTT,CASSVSRTGRELFF
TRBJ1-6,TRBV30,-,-,TGTGCCTGGACCACCTTTGATATTTCACCCCTCCACTTT,CAWTTFDISPLHF
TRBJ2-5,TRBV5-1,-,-,TGCGCCAGCAGCCCACTTACACAGGCAAGGGAGACCCAGTACTTC,CASSPLTQARETQYF
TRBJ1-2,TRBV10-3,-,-,TGTGCCATCAGTGAGCCGGACATAAGGGGCTACACCTTC,CAISEPDIRGYTF
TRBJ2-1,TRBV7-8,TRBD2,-,TGTGCCAGCAGCAATAGGGGACTAGCGGGAGGGGTTGAGCAGTTCTTC,CASSNRGLAGGVEQFF
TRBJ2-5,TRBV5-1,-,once,TGCGCCAGCAGCTTAAGCGGTGAGACCCAGTACTTC,CASSLSGETQYF
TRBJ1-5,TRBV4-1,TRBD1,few,TGCGCCAGCAGCCCCCCCGACAGGGGGGACCAGCCCCAGCATTTT,CASSPPDRGDQPQHF
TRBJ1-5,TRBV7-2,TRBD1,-,TGTGCCAGCAGCTTGACAGGGGCGTTTCTCCAGCCCCAGCATTTT,CASSLTGAFLQPQHF
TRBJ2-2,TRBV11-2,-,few,TGTGCCAGCGGGGCCAGGGGGGGTACCGGGGAGCTGTTTTTT,CASGARGGTGELFF
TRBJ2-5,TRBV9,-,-,TGTGCCAGCAGCGTCGGGGTAGCCCAAGGGATACAAGAGACCCAGTACTTC,CASSVGVAQGIQETQYF
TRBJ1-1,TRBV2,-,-,TGTGCCAGCAGAGGTAGGGGGGTTGAGATCTTT,CASRGRGVEIF
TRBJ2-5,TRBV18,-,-,TGTGCCAGCTCACCACCCCGTCCCGACCAAGAGACCCAGTACTTC,CASSPPRPDQETQYF
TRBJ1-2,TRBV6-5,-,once,TGTGCCATTCACAGGGAGGACTATGGCTACACCTTC,CAIHREDYGYTF
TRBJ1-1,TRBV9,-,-,TGTGCCAGCAGCGTAGGACAGATCATGAACACTGAAGCTTTCTTT,CASSVGQIMNTEAFF
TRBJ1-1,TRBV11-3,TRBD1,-,TGTGCCAGCAGCTTAGTCCTGACAGGGGTCGGCACTGAAGCTTTCTTT,CASSLVLTGVGTEAFF
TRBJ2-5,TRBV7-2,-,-,TGTGCCAGCAGCCATGAACAAGAGACCCAGTACTTC,CASSHEQETQYF
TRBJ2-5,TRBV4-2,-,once,TGTGCCAGCAGCCAAGAGCGGGGTATGGAGACCCAGTACTTC,CASSQERGMETQYF
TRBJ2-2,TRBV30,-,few,TGTGCCCGCGGGAACACCGGGGAGCTGTTTTTT,CARGNTGELFF
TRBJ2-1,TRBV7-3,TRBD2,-,TGTGCCAGCAGGTTTAGCGGGATCATCTACAATGAGCAGTTCTTC,CASRFSGIIYNEQFF
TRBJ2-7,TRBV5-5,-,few,TGTGCCAGCATCGTTGGGGAATACGGAGAGCAGTACTTC,CASIVGEYGEQYF
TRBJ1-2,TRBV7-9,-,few,TGTGCCAGCAGCCCATCCGGGACAAGCGTGGGCTACACCTTC,CASSPSGTSVGYTF
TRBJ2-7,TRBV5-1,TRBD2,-,TGCGCCAGCAGCCGGAGCGGGAGGCCATCCTACGAGCAGTACTTC,CASSRSGRPSYEQYF
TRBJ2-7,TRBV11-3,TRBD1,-,TGTGCCAGCAGCTTAGATCAAAGACAGGGGGCAAAGTTC,CASSLDQRQGAKF
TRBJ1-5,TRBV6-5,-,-,TGTGCCACAGGAAACAATCAGCCCCAGCATTTT,CATGNNQPQHF
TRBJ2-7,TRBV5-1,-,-,TGCGCCAGCAGCAACCCGGGACGGAGCCTAGACTTC,CASSNPGRSLDF
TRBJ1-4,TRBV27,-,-,TGTGCCAGCAGTTTATCAGGGGCAACTAATGAAAAACTGTTTTTT,CASSLSGATNEKLFF
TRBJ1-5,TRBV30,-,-,TGTGCCTTTCAGGATCGGCCCAATCAGCCCCAGCATTTT,CAFQDRPNQPQHF
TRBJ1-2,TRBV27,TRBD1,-,TGTGCCAGCACAGGGACAGCCCAGCTTAACTATGGCTACACCTTC,CASTGTAQLNYGYTF
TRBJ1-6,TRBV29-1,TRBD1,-,TGCAGCGTCGGGGACAGGGCTAATTCACCCCTCCACTTT,CSVGDRANSPLHF
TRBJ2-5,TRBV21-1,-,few,TGTGCCAGCAGCGACCGGGACGGCCAAGAGACCCAGTACTTC,CASSDRDGQETQYF
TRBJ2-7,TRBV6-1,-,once,TGTGCCAGCAGTGAAGTAGGAGGGTCCGAGCAGTACTTC,CASSEVGGSEQYF
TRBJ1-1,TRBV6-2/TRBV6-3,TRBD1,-,TGTGCCAGCCGTTCGACAGGGGAGGGCACTGAAGCTTTCTTT,CASRSTGEGTEAFF
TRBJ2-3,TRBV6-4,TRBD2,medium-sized,TGTGCCAGCAGTGACTCTGGCGGGGGGAGCACAGATACGCAGTATTTT,CASSDSGGGSTDTQYF
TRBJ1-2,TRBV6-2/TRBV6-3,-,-,TGTGCCAGCAGTTTCGGACGGACCTACTATGGCTACACCTTC,CASSFGRTYYGYTF
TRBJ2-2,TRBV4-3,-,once,TGCGCCAGCAGCCAAGATGATAGAACCACCGGGGAGCTGTTTTTT,CASSQDDRTTGELFF
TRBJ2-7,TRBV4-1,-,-,TGCGCCAGCAGCCCGGGGGGCCAGCGGGACGAATACGAGCAGTACTTC,CASSPGGQRDEYEQYF